Listed here are 20 T cell receptor beta chains from one sample, sequenced in a study of T cell changes during pregnancy in multiple sclerosis. Clones were sequenced by immunoSEQ multiplex PCR, and TCRdb holds only the in-frame ones, with some missing. The sample lists about 68,000 clones, roughly nine tenths occurring once. Sequenced material: peripheral blood, taken in the third trimester of pregnancy. These receptors all stem from a female donor with multiple sclerosis, enrolled in a pregnancy study.

The rearrangement links TRBV10-3 to TRBJ2-3; TRBD2 matches at 8 bases. Losses at the gene ends were 2 bases for V and 4 bases for J; bases not matched to a gene: 11. This CDR3 region has 17 residues. Germline CDR1 and CDR2: ENHRY and SYGVKD. The DNA for the CDR3 is TGTGCCATCAGTGAGCGAGCAGCGGGGGCCCCACCAGATACGCAGTATTTT. This sequence encodes CAISERAAGAPPDTQYF.

This sequence joins TRBV6-5 and TRBJ2-7, with no clear D. This CDR3 is 15 amino acids long. Trimming took off 6 bases at V and 3 bases at J, with 18 bases between the two ends. Germline lookup yields CDR1 MNHEY and CDR2 SVGAGI. The CDR3 loop reads CASRPDTGKRYEQYF. The DNA for the CDR3 is TGTGCCAGCAGGCCCGATACCGGAAAGCGCTACGAGCAGTACTTC.

This clone was observed a single time. The V and J genes are TRBV2 and TRBJ2-3; TRBD1 matches at 7 bases. CDR1 is SNHLY, CDR2 FYNNEI, per germline. J gave up 0 bases and V 6 bases, and 6 bases lay outside the gene matches. The CDR3 length is 15 residues. CDR3 protein: CASRDDRESTDTQYF. DNA of the CDR3: TGTGCCAGCAGGGACGACAGGGAAAGCACAGATACGCAGTATTTT. Full variable domain (missing parts from reference TRBV2 and TRBJ2-3): EPEVTQTPSHQVTQMGQEVILRCVPISNHLYFYWYRQILGQKVEFLVSFYNNEISEKSEIFDDQFSVERPDGSNFTLKIRSTKLEDSAMYFCASRDDRESTDTQYFGPGTRLTVL.

The chain combines TRBV4-2 with TRBJ2-2, with D perhaps TRBD2 (5 bases). Germline V lookup: CDR1 LGHNA, CDR2 YNFKEQ. The V and J ends lost 3 bases and 6 bases respectively, with 26 bases between them. The CDR3 is made up of 19 amino acids. CDR3 residues: CASSQLGQGSWARAGELFF. CDR3 bases: TGTGCCAGCAGCCAGCTAGGTCAAGGGAGTTGGGCGAGGGCCGGGGAGCTGTTTTTT.

The chain employs TRBV14 and TRBJ1-1; the D gene is possibly TRBD1 (5 bases). Trimming removed 4 bases from V and 3 bases from J, with 9 bases in between. The CDR3 length is 13 residues. Per germline, CDR1 SGHDN and CDR2 FVKESK. The CDR3 DNA sequence: TGTGCCAGCAGCCGGGGCGGACACACTGAAGCTTTCTTT. It encodes CASSRGGHTEAFF.

The V call is TRBV5-6, the J call TRBJ1-3; 9 bases agree with TRBD1. V lost 4 bases to trimming and J lost 7 bases; unmatched junction nucleotides: 9. The CDR3 sequence is 15 residues long. Looked up from germline, CDR1 is SGHDT and CDR2 is YYEEEE. This CDR3 reads CASSHPGQGGNTIYF. CDR3 nucleotide sequence: TGTGCCAGCAGCCATCCGGGACAGGGTGGGAACACCATATATTTT.

V usage is TRBV5-1 and J usage is TRBJ1-1; D not certain. CDR3 size: 15 residues. Between the trimmed V and J ends, which lost 2 bases and 6 bases, there was a span of 17 bases. Germline lookup yields CDR1 SGHRS and CDR2 YFSETQ. For the CDR3, the DNA is TGCGCCAGCAGCTTCCAGGCAGGAGGGTACGCTGAAGCTTTCTTT. This codes for CASSFQAGGYAEAFF.

V is TRBV18 and J is TRBJ1-5; no clear D. Germline CDR1 KGHSH, CDR2 LQKENI. The CDR3 consists of 14 residues. Trimming removed 3 bases at V and 5 bases at J, with 11 bases between. The CDR3 is CASSPRQSDQPQHF. As DNA, the CDR3 is TGTGCCAGCTCACCCAGGCAGAGTGATCAGCCCCAGCATTTT. The full variable domain, its missing parts supplied by reference TRBV18 and TRBJ1-5, is NAGVMQNPRHLVRRRGQEARLRCSPMKGHSHVYWYRQLPEEGLKFMVYLQKENIIDESGMPKERFSAEFPKEGPSILRIQQVVRGDSAAYFCASSPRQSDQPQHFGDGTRLSIL.

This chain's CDR3 is CASSLGGRTGADTDTQYF. CDR3 sequence (DNA): TGTGCCAGCAGCTTAGGAGGGAGGACAGGGGCCGATACAGATACGCAGTATTTT. The gene calls are TRBV11-2 and TRBJ2-3; TRBD1 matches 9 bases. The CDR3 covers 18 residues. CDR1 and CDR2 (germline): SGHAT, FQNNGV. V dropped 1 base and J dropped 3; count of bases not matched to a gene: 11.

This chain joins TRBV2 and TRBJ2-5; D call uncertain. This CDR3 contains 15 residues. Germline V CDR1 and CDR2: SNHLY, FYNNEI. The V and J ends lost 2 bases and 2 bases respectively, with 12 bases between them. In nucleotides, the CDR3 is TGTGCCAGCAGTGAACAGGCAGGATATCAAGAGACCCAGTACTTC. It is translated as CASSEQAGYQETQYF.

The chain joins TRBV7-2 to TRBJ2-7; 8 bases fit TRBD1. V gave up 5 bases and J gave up 5 bases; unmatched junction bases: 8. The CDR3 extends over 14 amino acids. The germline V gene has CDR1 SGHTA and CDR2 FQGNSA. The CDR3 protein is CASSADRALHEQYF. The CDR3 nucleotides are TGTGCCAGCAGCGCGGACAGGGCGTTGCACGAGCAGTACTTC.

This clone is a singleton in its sample. As DNA, the CDR3 is TGTGCCAGCAGCAGACGGGGGGGCGGGGAGACCCAGTACTTC. Translated: CASSRRGGGETQYF. This chain links TRBV9 with TRBJ2-5; 8 positions agree with TRBD2. Per the germline V gene, CDR1 is SGDLS and CDR2 is YYNGEE. The J segment lost 5 bases and the V segment lost 4 bases, leaving 7 bases of the junction unmatched. CDR3 length: 14 amino acids.

This chain links TRBV7-9 with TRBJ2-1, with 7 bases fitting TRBD1. The CDR3 covers 18 residues. J was trimmed by 1 base and V by 0 bases; bases with no gene match: 9. Germline values: CDR1 SEHNR, CDR2 FQNEAQ (reference sequence). This chain's CDR3 is CASSLAPTGYGSYNEQFF. CDR3 nucleotide sequence: TGTGCCAGCAGCTTAGCTCCGACAGGGTATGGATCCTACAATGAGCAGTTCTTC.

CDR3 protein: CASSRGEETNEQYF. The CDR3 nucleotides are TGTGCCAGCAGCCGGGGTGAGGAAACTAACGAGCAGTACTTC. V usage is TRBV7-3 and J usage is TRBJ2-7, with D possibly being TRBD2 (5 bases). V shed 5 bases and J shed 5 bases, with 16 bases lying between them. The CDR3 is 14 residues long. From germline, CDR1 is SGHTA and CDR2 FQGTGA.

This clone has more than one count but fewer than ten. This chain links TRBV25-1 with TRBJ2-3; no clear D. The CDR3 extends over 15 amino acids. Trimming took 2 bases from V and 0 from J, leaving 9 bases between them. The germline V gene has CDR1 MGHDK and CDR2 SYGVNS. Written as DNA, the CDR3 is TGTGCCAGCAGTGAAGCAGGTGTTAGCACAGATACGCAGTATTTT. This translates into CASSEAGVSTDTQYF. Full variable domain (outside the CDR3, taken from reference TRBV25-1 and TRBJ2-3): EADIYQTPRYLVIGTGKKITLECSQTMGHDKMYWYQQDPGMELHLIHYSYGVNSTEKGDLSSESTVSRIRTEHFPLTLESARPSHTSQYLCASSEAGVSTDTQYFGPGTRLTVL.

The chain uses TRBV7-9 and TRBJ2-1, with 10 bases fitting TRBD1. CDR1 SEHNR and CDR2 FQNEAQ come from the germline V gene (reference sequence). The CDR3 is 17 residues long. The V gene end was trimmed by 5 bases and the J gene end by 1 base; junction bases not matched to a gene: 8. This CDR3 reads CASSEPGQGFSYNEQFF. The CDR3 DNA follows: TGTGCCAGCAGCGAACCGGGACAGGGGTTTTCCTACAATGAGCAGTTCTTC. Complete variable domain (other parts from reference TRBV7-9 and TRBJ2-1): DTGVSQNPRHKITKRGQNVTFRCDPISEHNRLYWYRQTLGQGPEFLTYFQNEAQLEKSRLLSDRFSAERPKGSFSTLEIQRTEQGDSAMYLCASSEPGQGFSYNEQFFGPGTRLTVL.

The V call is TRBV14, the J call TRBJ1-1; D is perhaps TRBD1 (6 bases). V lost 0 bases and J 2 bases, leaving 19 bases between the germline ends. CDR1 is SGHDN, CDR2 FVKESK, per germline. The CDR3 runs to 18 residues. DNA of the CDR3: TGTGCCAGCAGCCAAGATCTCAGGGGAAAGTGGGGAAACACTGAAGCTTTCTTT. It translates to CASSQDLRGKWGNTEAFF.

The chain uses TRBV2 and TRBJ2-7; 10 bases fit TRBD1. Germline V CDR1 and CDR2: SNHLY, FYNNEI. This CDR3 contains 14 residues. Losses at the gene ends were 6 bases for V and 2 bases for J; bases not matched to a gene: 4. CDR3 coding DNA: TGTGCCAGCAGGGCTGGACAGGGGGCCTACGAGCAGTACTTC. Protein: CASRAGQGAYEQYF.

The gene calls are TRBV6-1 and TRBJ2-2; D gene uncertain. V was clipped by 3 bases and J by 0 bases, with 2 bases between them. The CDR3 contains 13 residues. Per germline, CDR1 MNHNS and CDR2 SASEGT. The CDR3 nucleotides are TGTGCCAGCAGTGATACGAACACCGGGGAGCTGTTTTTT. Translating gives CASSDTNTGELFF.

The chain employs TRBV18 and TRBJ1-2; 8 bases match TRBD1. The J segment lost 10 bases and the V segment lost 5 bases, leaving 6 bases of the junction unmatched. The CDR3 sequence is 12 residues long. CDR1 and CDR2 (germline): KGHSH, LQKENI. For the CDR3, the DNA is TGTGCCAGCTCATCCGGGACAGGCCACTACACCTTC. Translated, it gives CASSSGTGHYTF.